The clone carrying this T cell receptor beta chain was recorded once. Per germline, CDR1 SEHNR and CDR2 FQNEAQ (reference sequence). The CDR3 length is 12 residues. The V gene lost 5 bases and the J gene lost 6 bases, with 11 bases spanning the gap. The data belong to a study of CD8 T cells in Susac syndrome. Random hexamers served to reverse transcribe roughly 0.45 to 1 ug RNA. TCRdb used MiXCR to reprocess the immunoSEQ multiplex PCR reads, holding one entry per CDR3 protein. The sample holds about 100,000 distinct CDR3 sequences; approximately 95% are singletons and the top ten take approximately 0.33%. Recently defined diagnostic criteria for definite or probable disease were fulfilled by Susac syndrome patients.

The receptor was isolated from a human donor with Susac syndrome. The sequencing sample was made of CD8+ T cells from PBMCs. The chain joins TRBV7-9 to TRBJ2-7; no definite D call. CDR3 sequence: CASSHSTSEQYF. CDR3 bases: TGTGCCAGCAGCCATTCGACGAGCGAGCAGTACTTC.